These T cell receptor beta chains were read from a single sample in a study of response to subunit inactivated influenza vaccine. TCRdb itself ran the RT-PCR reads through MiXCR, one entry per CDR3 protein. The sample carries around 710,000 distinct CDR3 sequences, around 13% recorded once. The sequencing used PBMCs from blood, collected 14 days before vaccination. These receptors all come from a man aged 50-59 years who received an inactivated influenza vaccine. Each CDR3 is given with its conserved first and last residue. The order of the fields is clone size, J gene, D gene, V gene, CDR3 DNA, CDR3 protein. The D gene is left open where the match is weak. The size entry is marked missing in some rows and otherwise reads once, few, many or a size class.

many	TRBJ2-7	NA	TRBV7-3	TGTGCCAGCAGCTTATACGCAGGTAGCTCCTACGAGCAGTACTTC	CASSLYAGSSYEQYF
NA	TRBJ1-1	NA	TRBV20-1	TGCAGTGCTCCCTTCGTCAGAGAAGCTTTCTTT	CSAPFVREAFF
many	TRBJ2-3	TRBD2	TRBV4-1	TGCGCCAGCAGCCGAGACATAGCGGGGTGGCAGTATTTT	CASSRDIAGWQYF
many	TRBJ2-7	TRBD2	TRBV29-1	TGCAGCGTCCGCCCGGGAACTAGCGGGAGTCAAGAGCAGTACTTC	CSVRPGTSGSQEQYF
few	TRBJ2-5	NA	TRBV4-3	TGCGCCAGCAGCCCCTCTTGGCGGGTAGGAGAGACCCAGTACTTC	CASSPSWRVGETQYF
many	TRBJ2-1	TRBD2	TRBV14	TGTGCCAGCAGCCTCCCGGGACTAGGCTACAATGAGCAGTTCTTC	CASSLPGLGYNEQFF
NA	TRBJ2-4	TRBD1	TRBV27	TGTGCCAGCAAGGGACAGAACAAAAACATTCAGTACTTC	CASKGQNKNIQYF
few	TRBJ2-3	NA	TRBV5-8	TGTGCCAGCAGCTTGGGTCAGGCGGCAGAATATACAGATACGCAGTATTTT	CASSLGQAAEYTDTQYF
NA	TRBJ2-5	NA	TRBV5-1	TGCGCCAGCAGTTATTTCTTGAGCCCAGGGCAAGAGACCCAGTACTTC	CASSYFLSPGQETQYF
many	TRBJ2-3	NA	TRBV5-6	TGTGCCAGCAGCTCCGACCCTGGCGGGGGCACAGATACGCAGTATTTT	CASSSDPGGGTDTQYF
NA	TRBJ1-6	TRBD1	TRBV10-3	TGTGCCATCAGCCAGGACAGGGATGATTCACCCCTCCACTTT	CAISQDRDDSPLHF
NA	TRBJ2-7	NA	TRBV29-1	TGCAGCGCCCGGTGGACAGCCTACGAGCAGTACTTC	CSARWTAYEQYF
few	TRBJ2-2	NA	TRBV9	TGTGCCAGCAGCGTAGAAATCGGGGAGCTGTTTTTT	CASSVEIGELFF
NA	TRBJ2-7	TRBD2	TRBV4-3	TGCGCCAGCAGCCAGGGGGGGAGCGGGGGTTCCTACGAGCAGTACTTC	CASSQGGSGGSYEQYF
NA	TRBJ2-7	NA	TRBV20-1	TGCAGTGGCTGGGGGCTCGAGCAGTACTTC	CSGWGLEQYF
many	TRBJ1-2	NA	TRBV6-5	TGTGCCAGCAAAGGACTTTGGGGCTACACCTTC	CASKGLWGYTF
many	TRBJ1-4	NA	TRBV12-3/TRBV12-4	TGTGCCAGCAGTTTACGTTCAGGGGCAACTAATGAAAAACTGTTTTTT	CASSLRSGATNEKLFF
few	TRBJ2-3	NA	TRBV24-1	TGTGCCACCAGTGATCCCGTCGCGGGCACAGATACGCAGTATTTT	CATSDPVAGTDTQYF
few	TRBJ2-7	NA	TRBV28	TGTGCCAGCAGTACCCAGGGGAGGGGAGCCTACGAGCAGTACTTC	CASSTQGRGAYEQYF
few	TRBJ2-4	NA	TRBV4-2	TGTGCCAGCAGCCAAGAAGTCCTCGAAACAAAAAACATTCAGTACTTC	CASSQEVLETKNIQYF
NA	TRBJ2-3	NA	TRBV20-1	TGCAGCCTCATACGGAGCGCTGGCACAGATACGCAGTATTTT	CSLIRSAGTDTQYF
many	TRBJ2-7	TRBD2	TRBV10-3	TGTGCCATCAGTGGAGGGACTAGCGGGGCCTACGAGCAGTACTTC	CAISGGTSGAYEQYF
NA	TRBJ2-3	NA	TRBV12-3/TRBV12-4	TGTGCCAGCACCAGGCCTGGGACAGATACGCAGTATTTT	CASTRPGTDTQYF
few	TRBJ1-1	TRBD1	TRBV20-1	TGCAGTGAGGCCCCAGGGGGCGCAGGGATGAACACTGAAGCTTTCTTT	CSEAPGGAGMNTEAFF
NA	TRBJ1-1	TRBD1	TRBV5-1	TGCGCCAGCACAGGGGGGCCCACAGGGGAAACTGAAGCTTTCTTT	CASTGGPTGETEAFF
NA	TRBJ2-7	NA	TRBV5-6	TGTGCCAGCAGCTGGCAGGGGGGAGAGCAGTACTTC	CASSWQGGEQYF
few	TRBJ2-1	NA	TRBV5-1	TGCGCCAGCAGCGACCGACAGGTTGAGGATGAGCAGTTCTTC	CASSDRQVEDEQFF
NA	TRBJ1-2	NA	TRBV5-1	TGCGCCAGCAGCCAAACAGGGAGGGCCAACTATGGCTACACCTTC	CASSQTGRANYGYTF
NA	TRBJ1-1	NA	TRBV28	TGTGCCAGTGGGAGCAGTATGAACACTGAAGCTATCTTT	CASGSSMNTEAIF
few	TRBJ2-7	NA	TRBV7-2	TGTGCCAGCAGCTTTTTTGTGTACGAGCAGTACTTC	CASSFFVYEQYF
NA	TRBJ2-2	TRBD1	TRBV24-1	TGTGCCACCAGTGAGGACAGGACTACCGGGGAGCTGTTTTTT	CATSEDRTTGELFF
NA	TRBJ2-3	TRBD1	TRBV11-3	TGTGCCAGCAGCTCGTCAGGGGGCGCGGCAGATACGCAGTATTTT	CASSSSGGAADTQYF
few	TRBJ2-5	TRBD2	TRBV29-1	TGCAGCGTTACTAGCGGGCTGGAGACCCAGTACTTC	CSVTSGLETQYF
few	TRBJ2-7	TRBD1	TRBV5-1	TGCGCCAGCAGCATAACAGGGGGCTCCTCCTACGAGCAGTACTTC	CASSITGGSSYEQYF
few	TRBJ1-6	NA	TRBV7-9	TGTGCCAGCAGCTATGGCGACGGCCGCGGATCACCCCTCCACTTT	CASSYGDGRGSPLHF
NA	TRBJ2-7	NA	TRBV6-5	TGTGCCAGCCGTCTAGGGACCGAGCAGTACTTC	CASRLGTEQYF
NA	TRBJ2-3	TRBD2	TRBV11-2	TGTGCCAGCAGCTTAGAACCAGCGGGGATTCGGGCAGATACGCAGTATTTT	CASSLEPAGIRADTQYF
NA	TRBJ2-2	NA	TRBV9	TGTGCCAGCAGCGTAGAAGGCAGTGGGGCCGGGGAGCTGTTTTTT	CASSVEGSGAGELFF
many	TRBJ2-7	TRBD1	TRBV6-5	TGTGCCAGCAGTTGGGACAGAGACTACGAGCAGTACTTC	CASSWDRDYEQYF
NA	TRBJ2-6	TRBD2	TRBV20-1	TGCTGTGCTAGAGATCCCGGACTAGCGGGAGGATCTGGGGCCAACGTCCTGACTTTC	CCARDPGLAGGSGANVLTF
NA	TRBJ2-6	NA	TRBV24-1	TGTGCCACCAGCCCCAGAGGGGTCTCTGGGGCCAACGTCCTGACTTTC	CATSPRGVSGANVLTF